Each of the 19 T cell receptor beta chains below was sequenced from the same sample in a study of shared clonotypes between healthy human individuals. Assay: immunoSEQ multiplex PCR; the TCRdb copy retains only in-frame clones and omits some. This sample has approximately 2.5 million clones; over 85% occur once, and the top ten carry approximately 0.36%. Sequencing input: naive CD4+ T cells from PBMCs. Stated subset: CD45RA+ positively selected. The source of these receptors is a man between 18 and 35 years old in good health. Some clones in this sample may be carry-over from other donors' samples.

This chain links TRBV28 with TRBJ1-2; 7 bases align to TRBD1. Germline V gives CDR1 MDHEN, CDR2 SYDVKM. Trimming took 7 bases from V and 6 from J; bases not matched to a gene: 20. The CDR3 spans 17 residues. CDR3 nucleotides: TGTGCCAGCACTATTACGTTACTAAGGGGGCGGGGAGATGGCTACACCTTC. Its protein is CASTITLLRGRGDGYTF.

The rearrangement links TRBV19 to TRBJ2-6; tentatively, D is TRBD2 (6 bases). Germline V lookup: CDR1 LNHDA, CDR2 SQIVND (reference sequence). CDR3 length: 16 residues. V was pared by 3 bases and J by 0 bases, with 9 bases between. The CDR3 DNA is TGTGCCAGTAGTATGGGAGGCGCCTCTGGGGCCAACGTCCTGACTTTC. Its protein is CASSMGGASGANVLTF.

As to this clone: This specimen includes other DNA sequences encoding the same CDR3. This chain uses TRBV5-1 with TRBJ2-1; D possibly corresponds to TRBD2 (6 bases). Germline CDR1 is SGHRS and CDR2 is YFSETQ. Trimming removed 2 bases from V and 0 bases from J, with 9 bases in between. This CDR3 comprises 15 residues. CDR3: CASSFGGNSYNEQFF. CDR3 coding DNA: TGCGCCAGCAGCTTTGGGGGGAACTCCTACAATGAGCAGTTCTTC.

The V gene is TRBV25-1, the J gene TRBJ1-3; 7 bases fit TRBD1. The CDR3 sequence is 15 residues long. After removal of 5 bases from V and 0 bases from J, the junction contained 4 bases not matched to a gene. Looked up from germline, CDR1 is MGHDK and CDR2 is SYGVNS. In DNA form, the CDR3 reads TGTGCCAGCAGTACGGACAGGCCCTCTGGAAACACCATATATTTT. Translating it yields CASSTDRPSGNTIYF.

This clone has just a few counts. V is TRBV5-1 and J is TRBJ1-1; tentative D call: TRBD1 (5 bases). The CDR3 runs 14 residues. V lost 0 bases and J lost 1, with 7 bases in between. Germline CDR1 SGHRS, CDR2 YFSETQ. DNA of the CDR3: TGCGCCAGCAGCTTGGGACAGTCGAACACTGAAGCTTTCTTT. It translates to CASSLGQSNTEAFF.

The DNA for the CDR3 is TGTGCCAGCTCACGGACTAGCGGGACCTATGAGACCCAGTACTTC. Translated, it gives CASSRTSGTYETQYF. The V call is TRBV18, the J call TRBJ2-5, with 12 bases fitting TRBD2. CDR1 is KGHSH and CDR2 is LQKENI in the germline V gene. This CDR3 region has 15 residues. After removal of 4 bases from V and 5 bases from J, the junction contained 5 bases not matched to a gene. Complete variable domain (other parts from reference TRBV18 and TRBJ2-5): NAGVMQNPRHLVRRRGQEARLRCSPMKGHSHVYWYRQLPEEGLKFMVYLQKENIIDESGMPKERFSAEFPKEGPSILRIQQVVRGDSAAYFCASSRTSGTYETQYFGPGTRLLVL.

The chain uses TRBV5-6 and TRBJ2-2, with D unclear. This CDR3 comprises 17 residues. The germline V and J ends were trimmed by 3 bases and 2 bases, with 17 bases remaining between them. Germline CDR1 reads SGHDT; CDR2 reads YYEEEE. The DNA of the CDR3 is TGTGCCAGCAGCTGGGGAACAGAAAACCTAAACACCGGGGAGCTGTTTTTT. Protein sequence: CASSWGTENLNTGELFF.

The V and J genes are TRBV6-5 and TRBJ1-1; D remains ambiguous. This CDR3 spans 12 amino acids. The germline V gene encodes CDR1 MNHEY and CDR2 SVGAGI. The germline V and J ends were trimmed by 7 bases and 4 bases, with 10 bases remaining between them. The CDR3 is CASTSSGTEAFF. CDR3 nucleotide sequence: TGTGCCAGCACCAGTTCCGGCACTGAAGCTTTCTTT.

The chain carries TRBV4-1 and TRBJ1-4; 11 positions agree with TRBD1. The V gene end was trimmed by 2 bases and the J gene end by 8 bases; junction bases not matched to a gene: 10. The CDR3 totals 17 residues. The germline CDR1 and CDR2 sequences are MGHRA and YSYEKL. CDR3 sequence reads: CASSQSPPGTGGEKLFF. Written as DNA, the CDR3 is TGCGCCAGCAGCCAATCCCCCCCGGGGACAGGGGGAGAAAAACTGTTTTTT.

The chain couples TRBV7-2 to TRBJ1-1, with TRBD1 matching 7 bases. V was clipped by 4 bases and J by 5 bases; unmatched bases: 10. This CDR3 has 15 amino acids. Germline CDR1 SGHTA, CDR2 FQGNSA. CDR3 loop: CASSYRQGVRTEAFF. The CDR3 nucleotides are TGTGCCAGCAGCTATAGACAGGGTGTTAGAACTGAAGCTTTCTTT.

The CDR3 sequence: CASRPAGANTGELFF. The CDR3 bases are TGTGCCAGCAGACCAGCCGGGGCGAACACCGGGGAGCTGTTTTTT. V is TRBV11-2 and J is TRBJ2-2; perhaps TRBD2 as D (5 bases). The V end lost 6 bases, the J end lost 0 bases, and 11 bases lay between the germline ends. Germline V gene sequence: CDR1 SGHAT, CDR2 FQNNGV. The CDR3 runs 15 residues. The entire variable domain, with the rest obtained from reference TRBV11-2 and TRBJ2-2, is as follows: EAGVAQSPRYKIIEKRQSVAFWCNPISGHATLYWYQQILGQGPKLLIQFQNNGVVDDSQLPKDRFSAERLKGVDSTLKIQPAKLEDSAVYLCASRPAGANTGELFFGEGSRLTVL.

In its sample, this clone was seen a few times. Different DNA sequences within this sample yield the same CDR3. V and J are TRBV9 and TRBJ1-1; D perhaps matches TRBD1 (5 bases). The CDR3 length is 14 residues. CDR1 and CDR2 (germline): SGDLS, YYNGEE. Trimming shortened V by 0 bases and J by 4 bases, and 10 bases separated the two germline ends. The CDR3 loop reads CASSVDGGGTEAFF. The CDR3 nucleotides are TGTGCCAGCAGCGTAGACGGGGGAGGCACTGAAGCTTTCTTT.

The chain couples TRBV6-1 to TRBJ2-7; 8 nucleotides align to TRBD2. This CDR3 has 14 residues. Germline CDR1 reads MNHNS; CDR2 reads SASEGT. Unmatched junction bases numbered 4, after V lost 4 bases and J lost 2 bases. The CDR3 DNA is TGTGCCAGCAGTGTTGGGACTAGTACCTACGAGCAGTACTTC. Translated, it gives CASSVGTSTYEQYF.

The chain employs TRBV19 and TRBJ2-3; no firm D call. Germline CDR1 LNHDA, CDR2 SQIVND (reference sequence). Trimming cost V 2 bases and J 2 bases, with 5 bases left between them. This CDR3 spans 13 amino acids. The CDR3 protein is CASSIPNTDTQYF. As DNA, the CDR3 is TGTGCCAGTAGTATACCTAACACAGATACGCAGTATTTT.

This chain connects TRBV28 to TRBJ1-2; TRBD1 agrees at 8 bases. V shed 6 bases and J 6 bases; nucleotides not matched to a gene: 6. Germline V gene data show CDR1 as MDHEN and CDR2 as SYDVKM. This CDR3 is 13 amino acids long. CDR3 nucleotides: TGTGCCAGCAGCCGGACAGGGAGGGATGGCTACACCTTC. It codes for CASSRTGRDGYTF.

As to this clone: Other DNA sequences of this sample code for an identical CDR3. This chain connects TRBV7-3 to TRBJ1-1; D perhaps matches TRBD1 (5 bases). The CDR3 sequence is 14 residues long. Germline V lookup: CDR1 SGHTA, CDR2 FQGTGA. V lost 2 bases, J lost 0 bases, and 7 bases lay in between. CDR3 coding DNA: TGTGCCAGCAGCTTAGGAGGGGTGAACACTGAAGCTTTCTTT. It yields the protein CASSLGGVNTEAFF.

J is TRBJ2-5 and V is TRBV28; the D is unclear. The germline gives CDR1 MDHEN, CDR2 SYDVKM. This CDR3 is 14 amino acids long. Between the trimmed V and J ends, which lost 9 bases and 1 base, there was a span of 15 bases. This CDR3 is CASWGSGAQETQYF. The CDR3 region has the DNA TGTGCCAGTTGGGGTTCAGGAGCCCAAGAGACCCAGTACTTC.

This chain connects TRBV5-1 to TRBJ2-2; D gene uncertain. This CDR3 has 12 amino acids. V was pared by 0 bases and J by 8 bases, with 5 bases between. Germline V gene sequence: CDR1 SGHRS, CDR2 YFSETQ. The CDR3 region is CASSLALGELFF. In nucleotides, the CDR3 is TGCGCCAGCAGCTTGGCGTTGGGGGAGCTGTTTTTT.

The genes are TRBV2 and TRBJ1-2; D call uncertain. Germline CDR1 SNHLY, CDR2 FYNNEI. The V end lost 9 bases, the J end lost 2 bases, and 10 bases lay between the germline ends. The CDR3 totals 12 residues. The CDR3 coding sequence is TGTGCCAGGCAAGGGCAGAACTATGGCTACACCTTC. Its translation is CARQGQNYGYTF. Using reference TRBV2 and TRBJ1-2 for the parts outside the CDR3, the full variable domain is EPEVTQTPSHQVTQMGQEVILRCVPISNHLYFYWYRQILGQKVEFLVSFYNNEISEKSEIFDDQFSVERPDGSNFTLKIRSTKLEDSAMYFCARQGQNYGYTFGSGTRLTVV.